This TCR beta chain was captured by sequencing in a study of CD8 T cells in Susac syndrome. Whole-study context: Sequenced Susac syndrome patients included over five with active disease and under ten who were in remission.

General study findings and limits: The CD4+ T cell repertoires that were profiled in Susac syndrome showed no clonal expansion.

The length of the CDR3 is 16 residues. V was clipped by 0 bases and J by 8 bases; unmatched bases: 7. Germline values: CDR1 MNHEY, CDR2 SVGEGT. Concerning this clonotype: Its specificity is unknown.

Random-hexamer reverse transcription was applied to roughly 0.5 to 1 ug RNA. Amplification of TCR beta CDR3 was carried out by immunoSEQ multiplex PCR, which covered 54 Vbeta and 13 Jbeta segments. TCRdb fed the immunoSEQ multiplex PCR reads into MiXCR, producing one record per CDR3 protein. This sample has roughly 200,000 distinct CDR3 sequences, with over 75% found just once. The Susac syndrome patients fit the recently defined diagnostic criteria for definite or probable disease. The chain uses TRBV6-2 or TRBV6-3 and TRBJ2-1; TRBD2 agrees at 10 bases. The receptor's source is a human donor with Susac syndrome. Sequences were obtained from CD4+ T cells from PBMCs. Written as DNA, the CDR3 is TGTGCCAGCAGTTACTCATCTAGCGGGAGTGTCCATGAGCAGTTCTTC. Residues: CASSYSSSGSVHEQFF.